The sequence of this TCR beta chain was determined in a study of OX40 agonist ivuxolimab in advanced cancers. The data were produced by immunoSEQ multiplex PCR, yet TCRdb's version contains in-frame clones alone and is incomplete. The table includes about 98,000 clones, approximately 93% detected once. The CDR3 loop spans 15 amino acids. The V end was cut by 5 bases, the J end by 0 bases, with 14 bases between. Germline values: CDR1 SGHKS, CDR2 YYEKEE (reference sequence). The receptor's source is an adult with an advanced solid tumor such as melanoma, head and neck, liver or kidney cancer. The V gene is TRBV5-5, the J gene TRBJ1-1, with D hard to call. The source was CD4+ or CD8+ T cells sorted from blood, collected in a trial of the OX40 agonist ivuxolimab. CDR3 sequence (DNA): TGTGCCAGCAGGGGGTGGGTGGATGTGAACACTGAAGCTTTCTTT. Residues: CASRGWVDVNTEAFF. Looking up the rest from reference TRBV5-5 and TRBJ1-1 gives the full variable domain: DAGVTQSPTHLIKTRGQQVTLRCSPISGHKSVSWYQQVLGQGPQFIFQYYEKEERGRGNFPDRFSARQFPNYSSELNVNALLLGDSALYLCASRGWVDVNTEAFFGQGTRLTVV.